This T cell receptor (beta chain) derives from a study of T-cell reconstitution after alpha-beta-depleted transplantation in children. This clonotype was detected only a few times. Its antigen is undetermined. This CDR3 contains 15 residues. The germline gives CDR1 SGHRS, CDR2 YFSETQ. Trimming left V 3 bases short and J 6 bases short, with 15 bases between. TCRbeta library construction was performed incorporating unique molecular identifiers. TCRdb used MiXCR to reprocess the PCR reads, holding one entry per CDR3 protein. Counted here are 800,000 to 1,000,000 distinct CDR3 sequences, about 29% occurring once; the ten biggest clones make up roughly 30%. Whole-study findings and limits: In patients about two months after transplant, alpha-beta T cells reportedly arose from several hundred expanded graft clones.

The TCR originated in a boy younger than two who had a stem cell transplant for SCID, so the T cells may come from the graft donor. Source: PBMCs, mostly from graft donor cells, taken 360 days after TCRalphabeta/CD19-depleted stem cell transplant. The V gene is TRBV5-1, the J gene TRBJ2-2; unclear D gene. The CDR3 protein is CASSWAPEDAGELFF. For the CDR3, the DNA is TGCGCCAGCAGCTGGGCCCCTGAAGACGCCGGGGAGCTGTTTTTT.